This T cell receptor (beta chain) comes out of a study of T-cell reconstitution after alpha-beta-depleted transplantation in children. Germline CDR1 is KGHDR and CDR2 is SFDVKD. The CDR3 consists of 14 residues. Trimming removed 5 bases at V and 3 bases at J, with 12 bases between. Unique molecular identifiers featured in how the TCRbeta library was prepared. TCRdb reanalysed the PCR reads using MiXCR and keeps one entry per CDR3 protein. Of approximately 89,000 distinct CDR3 sequences detected, less than 20% appear once; the ten largest clones hold around a fifth. The material was PBMCs, mostly from graft donor cells, obtained 180 days after TCRalphabeta/CD19-depleted stem cell transplant. The TCR originated in a male patient aged 2-15 years who had a stem cell transplant for acute lymphoblastic leukemia, so the T cells may come from the graft donor. The rearrangement links TRBV24-1 to TRBJ1-2; D is possibly TRBD1 (5 bases). In DNA form, the CDR3 reads TGTGCCACCAGTGTCCTGGGGGTGGACTATGGCTACACCTTC. Translation gives CATSVLGVDYGYTF.